The 17 T cell receptor beta chains reported below all come from one sample, sequenced in a study of siplizumab effects on memory and regulatory T cells. Some clones are missing from TCRdb's copy, which holds only in-frame ones; the method was immunoSEQ multiplex PCR. Among about 91,000 clones, roughly 93% were seen once, and the ten largest hold approximately 5.9%. Sequencing was performed on CD8+ T cells sorted from blood. All receptors derive from a human donor in good health.

This chain connects TRBV7-9 to TRBJ2-7; perhaps TRBD2 as D (5 bases). Germline-derived CDR1 and CDR2 are SEHNR and FQNEAQ (reference sequence). V dropped 5 bases and J dropped 6 bases, with 14 bases sitting between them. The CDR3 runs 13 residues. This CDR3 reads CASSPEAALEQYF. DNA of the CDR3: TGTGCCAGCAGCCCGGAAGCGGCGCTCGAGCAGTACTTC.

This chain connects TRBV7-5 to TRBJ2-1; the table's D call, TRBD1, was not checked against the DNA. TRBV7-5 is tagged as a pseudogene. This CDR3 comprises 16 residues. In nucleotides, the CDR3 is TGTGCCAGAAGGACCTCCGGGACAGGGGGCCCTGGTGAGCAGTTCTTC. It encodes CARRTSGTGGPGEQFF.

CDR3 nucleotides: TGTGCCAGCAGCTTATTTAACCTCCAAGAGACCCAGTACTTC. As protein: CASSLFNLQETQYF. The genes are TRBV11-2 and TRBJ2-5, with no clear D. CDR1 SGHAT and CDR2 FQNNGV come from the germline V gene. The CDR3 sequence is 14 residues long. Trimming shortened V by 2 bases and J by 1 base, and 8 bases separated the two germline ends.

The CDR3 nucleotides read TGTGCCAGCAGCCACTTCTTTCCCGGGACTAGCGAATACGAGCAGTACTTC. As protein: CASSHFFPGTSEYEQYF. The chain recombines TRBV11-2 with TRBJ2-7, with 10 bases aligning to TRBD2. Germline CDR1 is SGHAT and CDR2 is FQNNGV. V trimming: 5 bases; J trimming: 4 bases; junction bases outside the gene matches: 14. There are 17 residues in the CDR3.

The chain carries TRBV27 and TRBJ2-1, with D perhaps being TRBD1 or TRBD2 (5 bases each). This CDR3 region has 16 residues. Trimming stripped 5 bases from V and 6 bases from J, with 20 bases between. The germline V gene encodes CDR1 MNHEY and CDR2 SMNVEV (reference sequence). The CDR3 region has the DNA TGTGCCAGCAGTACCGCCGGGACCCACGTGGGCAATGAGCAGTTCTTC. It encodes CASSTAGTHVGNEQFF.

This clone was observed a single time. The CDR3 sequence: CASSTISDLPTYNEQFF. The CDR3, as DNA: TGTGCCAGCAGTACCATTTCGGACCTGCCCACGTACAATGAGCAGTTCTTC. The V and J genes are TRBV11-3 and TRBJ2-1; D call uncertain. V was clipped by 6 bases and J by 4 bases, with 22 bases between them. This CDR3 is 17 amino acids long. In germline, CDR1 is SGHNT, CDR2 YENEEA.

The V and J genes are TRBV10-2 and TRBJ2-7; the D call may be TRBD1 or TRBD2 (5 bases each). The germline V gene encodes CDR1 WSHSY and CDR2 SAAADI. V lost 7 bases and J 5 bases, leaving 18 bases between the germline ends. The CDR3 is 14 amino acids. DNA for the CDR3: TGCGCCAGCACCCCCGCCCGAGGGGTCCACGAGCAGTACTTC. Its protein product is CASTPARGVHEQYF.

The chain uses TRBV11-2 and TRBJ1-2, with 9 bases fitting TRBD1. CDR1 and CDR2 from the germline V gene are SGHAT and FQNNGV. With V trimmed by 4 bases and J by 8 bases, 8 bases remained unmatched. The CDR3 loop spans 14 amino acids. The CDR3 spells CASSSTGTGLGYTF. CDR3 DNA: TGTGCCAGCAGCTCTACCGGGACAGGGTTGGGCTACACCTTC.

This clone has only a few counts. The chain employs TRBV7-6 and TRBJ1-1; 10 bases are a match to TRBD1. Unmatched junction bases numbered 1, after V lost 4 bases and J lost 8 bases. Germline V gene lookup returns CDR1 SGHVS and CDR2 FNYEAQ. CDR3 length: 12 amino acids. CDR3 in amino acids: CASSSDRGEAFF. The CDR3 coding sequence is TGTGCCAGCAGCTCGGACAGGGGGGAAGCTTTCTTT.

As concerns this clone: An end of the junction does not agree with germline; a read error may underlie this. The chain is built from TRBV7-7 and TRBJ2-3, with 10 nucleotides matching TRBD2. Germline V CDR1 and CDR2: SSHAT, FNYEAQ (reference sequence). This CDR3 region has 20 residues. CDR3 sequence reads: CASSSKGLAEDPTSTDTQYF. Here the CDR3 DNA reads TGTGCTAGCAGCTCAAAAGGACTAGCGGAGGACCCAACTAGCACAGATACGCAGTATTTT.

The chain carries TRBV7-2 and TRBJ1-1, with 8 positions matching TRBD1. Per germline, CDR1 SGHTA and CDR2 FQGNSA. V gave up 5 bases and J gave up 1 base; unmatched junction bases: 9. The CDR3 has 16 residues. CDR3 sequence: CASSRPQTGENTEAFF. The CDR3, as DNA: TGTGCCAGCAGCCGTCCGCAGACAGGGGAGAACACTGAAGCTTTCTTT.

This chain connects TRBV4-1 to TRBJ2-1; 8 bases line up with TRBD1. Germline CDR1 and CDR2: MGHRA and YSYEKL. The CDR3 contains 14 residues. J was trimmed by 8 bases and V by 0 bases; bases with no gene match: 3. CDR3 protein: CASSQDQGADEQFF. DNA of the CDR3: TGCGCCAGCAGCCAAGATCAGGGGGCTGATGAGCAGTTCTTC.

The chain is built from TRBV6-1 and TRBJ1-1; D is unresolved. The germline V gene has CDR1 MNHNS and CDR2 SASEGT. Trimming left V 2 bases short and J 10 bases short, with 5 bases between. The CDR3 length is 10 residues. CDR3 nucleotides: TGTGCCAGCAGTGAACATGGAGCTTTCTTT. This encodes CASSEHGAFF.

This clone was detected once. One end of the junction does not line up with germline, which may come from a read error. V and J are TRBV7-7 and TRBJ2-5, with 9 bases aligning to TRBD2. This CDR3 is 22 amino acids long. The germline CDR1 and CDR2 sequences are SSHAT and FNYEAQ (reference sequence). CDR3 nucleotide sequence: TGTGCTAGCAGCCATAGCCCCCCGGGCCGGGTAGCGGGGGCCGGGGAGAGAGAGACCCAGTACTTC. This codes for CASSHSPPGRVAGAGERETQYF.

The genes are TRBV28 and TRBJ1-4; TRBD1 matches at 8 bases. Per germline, CDR1 MDHEN and CDR2 SYDVKM. The CDR3 is made up of 16 amino acids. Trimming removed 8 bases from V and 1 base from J; junction bases left unmatched: 9. CDR3 protein: CASGDRGGLTNEKLFF. In nucleotides, the CDR3 is TGTGCCAGCGGAGACAGGGGAGGACTAACTAATGAAAAACTGTTTTTT.

The chain joins TRBV5-1 to TRBJ2-3, with 7 bases aligning to TRBD2. The CDR3 sequence is 16 residues long. CDR1 is SGHRS, CDR2 YFSETQ, per germline. V dropped 4 bases and J dropped 0; count of bases not matched to a gene: 8. The CDR3 DNA reads TGCGCCAGCAGCCTGGGCAGCGGGGTTAGCACAGATACGCAGTATTTT. It encodes CASSLGSGVSTDTQYF.

This clone turned up a few times. The gene calls are TRBV5-4 and TRBJ2-7; 7 positions agree with TRBD2. Germline loops: CDR1 SGHNT, CDR2 YYREEE (reference sequence). The CDR3 totals 18 residues. V lost 3 bases, J lost 5 bases, and 20 bases stayed unmatched. CDR3 loop: CASSSTPYEGGPLDEQYF. CDR3 nucleotide sequence: TGTGCCAGCAGCTCGACCCCCTACGAGGGAGGGCCCTTGGACGAGCAGTACTTC.